The following is a TCR beta chain sequence with its context. The data were obtained in a study of blood T cell repertoires in COVID-19. Study context: PBMCs, B-cell-depleted T cells, or T cells were the source of the cDNA or gDNA that made up the material.

V shed 5 bases and J 0 bases; nucleotides not matched to a gene: 2. The CDR3 sequence is 16 residues long. Germline values: CDR1 SGHTA, CDR2 FQGNSA. In the study's own analysis: From reference gene primer amplification, estimates of nucleated cell counts were derived. The data were produced by immunoSEQ multiplex PCR, yet TCRdb's version contains in-frame clones alone and is incomplete. That table gives V, J and clone size, and the DNA gave D and trimming. The sample contains hundreds of thousands of clones, approximately 86% of which appear only once. The sequence came from a woman of 80 years or more with active or convalescent COVID-19. The chain combines TRBV7-2 with TRBJ2-3, with 13 nucleotides matching TRBD2. The sample taken for sequencing was peripheral blood. The CDR3 bases are TGTGCCAGCAGCCCGGGACTAGCGGGAAGCACAGATACGCAGTATTTT. This codes for CASSPGLAGSTDTQYF.